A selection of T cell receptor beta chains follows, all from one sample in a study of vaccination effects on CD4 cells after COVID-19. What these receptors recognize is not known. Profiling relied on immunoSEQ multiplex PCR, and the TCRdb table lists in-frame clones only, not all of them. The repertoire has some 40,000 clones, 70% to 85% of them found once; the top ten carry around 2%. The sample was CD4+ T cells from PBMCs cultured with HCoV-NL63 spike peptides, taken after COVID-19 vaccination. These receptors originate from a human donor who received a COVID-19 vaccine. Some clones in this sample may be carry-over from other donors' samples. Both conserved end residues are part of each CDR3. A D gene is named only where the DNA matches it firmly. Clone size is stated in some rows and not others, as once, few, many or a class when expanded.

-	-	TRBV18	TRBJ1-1	CASSPTQTAEAFF	TGTGCCAGCTCACCAACCCAGACAGCTGAAGCTTTCTTT
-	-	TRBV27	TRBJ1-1	CASNNRESSEAFF	TGTGCCAGCAATAACAGGGAGTCTTCTGAAGCTTTCTTT
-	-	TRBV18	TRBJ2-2	CASSPHPPISTGELFF	TGTGCCAGCTCACCCCACCCCCCAATCTCCACCGGGGAGCTGTTTTTT
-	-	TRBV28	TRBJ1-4	CASSLRNEKLFF	TGTGCCAGCAGTTTACGTAACGAAAAACTGTTTTTT
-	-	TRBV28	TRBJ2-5	CASSLIHSTKATQYF	TGTGCCAGCAGTTTGATACACAGTACTAAGGCGACCCAGTACTTC
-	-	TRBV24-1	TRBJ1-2	CATSDFGRRHGYTF	TGTGCCACCAGTGATTTCGGCAGGAGGCATGGCTACACCTTC
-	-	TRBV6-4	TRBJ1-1	CASSDSGQGLTEAFF	TGTGCCAGCAGTGACTCGGGGCAGGGACTGACTGAAGCTTTCTTT
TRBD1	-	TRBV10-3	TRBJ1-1	CAITGGTGRSTEAFF	TGTGCCATCACGGGGGGGACAGGCAGAAGCACTGAAGCTTTCTTT
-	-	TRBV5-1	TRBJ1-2	CASSLVGAFYGYTF	TGCGCCAGCAGCTTGGTGGGGGCTTTCTATGGCTACACCTTC
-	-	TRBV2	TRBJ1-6	CASSEEMVQGRSPLHF	TGTGCCAGCAGTGAAGAAATGGTCCAGGGTCGGTCACCCCTCCACTTT
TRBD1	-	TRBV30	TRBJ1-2	CAWNSGTGGGYTF	TGTGCCTGGAATTCCGGGACAGGGGGTGGCTACACCTTC
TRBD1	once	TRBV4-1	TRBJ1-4	CASSQETGFFEKLFF	TGCGCCAGCAGCCAAGAGACAGGGTTTTTTGAAAAACTGTTTTTT
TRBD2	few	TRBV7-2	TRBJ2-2	CASSLLAGDAANTGELFF	TGTGCCAGCAGCTTGCTAGCGGGGGACGCGGCGAACACCGGGGAGCTGTTTTTT
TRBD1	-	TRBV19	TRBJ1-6	CASSIGGQGNSPLHF	TGTGCCAGTAGTATAGGGGGACAGGGGAATTCACCCCTCCACTTT
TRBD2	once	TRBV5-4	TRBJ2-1	CASSSPAASGGWNEQFF	TGTGCCAGCAGCTCCCCCGCCGCAAGCGGGGGCTGGAATGAGCAGTTCTTC
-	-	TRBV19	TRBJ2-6	CATRSTGANVLTF	TGTGCCACCCGCTCGACTGGGGCCAACGTCCTGACTTTC
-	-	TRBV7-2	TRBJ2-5	CASSLDYQETQYF	TGTGCCAGCAGCTTAGACTACCAAGAGACCCAGTACTTC
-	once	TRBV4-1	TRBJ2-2	CASSQDSQGFTGELFF	TGCGCCAGCAGCCAAGATTCCCAGGGGTTCACCGGGGAGCTGTTTTTT
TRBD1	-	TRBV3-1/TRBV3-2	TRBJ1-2	CASSQAVGQGEGYTF	TGTGCCAGCAGCCAAGCCGTGGGACAGGGTGAAGGCTACACCTTC
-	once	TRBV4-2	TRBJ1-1	CASRFAVNTEAFF	TGTGCCAGCAGGTTTGCGGTCAACACTGAAGCTTTCTTT
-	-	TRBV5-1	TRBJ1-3	CASSPGDSPGNTIYF	TGCGCCAGCAGCCCAGGTGACTCCCCGGGAAACACCATATATTTT
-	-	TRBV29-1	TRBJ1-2	CSVKTRGGDYGYTF	TGCAGCGTTAAGACCAGGGGCGGAGACTATGGCTACACCTTC
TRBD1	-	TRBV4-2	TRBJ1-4	CASSQDPGTGDEKLFF	TGTGCCAGCAGCCAAGACCCCGGGACAGGGGATGAAAAACTGTTTTTT
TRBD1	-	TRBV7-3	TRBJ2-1	CASSLRTGTNEQFF	TGTGCCAGCAGCTTAAGGACAGGGACAAATGAGCAGTTCTTC
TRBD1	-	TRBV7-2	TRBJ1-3	CASSRLQGAAGNTIYF	TGTGCCAGCAGCCGCCTACAGGGGGCAGCTGGAAACACCATATATTTT
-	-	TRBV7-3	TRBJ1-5	CARGKTREAQPQHF	TGTGCCAGGGGAAAAACCAGGGAGGCTCAGCCCCAGCATTTT
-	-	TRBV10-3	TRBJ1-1	CAISDPGGSTEAFF	TGTGCCATCAGCGACCCGGGGGGGTCCACTGAAGCTTTCTTT
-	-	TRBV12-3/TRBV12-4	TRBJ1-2	CASSPGSYGYTF	TGTGCCAGCAGCCCAGGGTCCTATGGCTACACCTTC
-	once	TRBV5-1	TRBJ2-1	CASSLEWQNYNEQFF	TGCGCCAGCAGCTTGGAATGGCAGAATTACAATGAGCAGTTCTTC
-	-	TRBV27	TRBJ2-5	CASSIPGSPKTQYF	TGTGCCAGCAGTATCCCAGGATCTCCGAAGACCCAGTACTTC
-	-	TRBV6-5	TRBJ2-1	CASSYQWHYNEQFF	TGTGCCAGCAGTTACCAGTGGCATTACAATGAGCAGTTCTTC
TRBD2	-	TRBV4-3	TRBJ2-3	CASSQLAGEPTDTQYF	TGCGCCAGCAGCCAACTAGCGGGGGAACCCACAGATACGCAGTATTTT
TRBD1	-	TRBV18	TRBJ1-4	CASSRGQGAQEKLFF	TGTGCCAGCTCACGGGGACAGGGGGCGCAGGAAAAACTGTTTTTT